This TCR beta chain was sequenced during a study of cytomegalovirus exposure and HLA in healthy donors. Unrecorded immune exposure was likely among donors, who were nominally healthy when sampled. The PCR contained 60 Vbeta and 13 Jbeta primers. Assay: immunoSEQ multiplex PCR; the TCRdb copy retains only in-frame clones and omits some. The sample has some 140,000 clones, roughly four fifths seen once. The CDR3 consists of 18 residues. The V gene lost 0 bases and the J gene lost 5 bases, with 19 bases spanning the gap. The V gene's germline CDR1 is MGHRA and CDR2 YSYEKL. The sample was PBMCs. V and J are TRBV4-1 and TRBJ2-2, with D perhaps matching TRBD1 (6 bases). The receptor was derived from a woman in her 50s in good health and CMV-seropositive. CDR3 residues: CASSQDRARGGVTGELFF. The CDR3 coding sequence is TGCGCCAGCAGCCAAGATAGAGCCAGGGGCGGCGTAACCGGGGAGCTGTTTTTT.